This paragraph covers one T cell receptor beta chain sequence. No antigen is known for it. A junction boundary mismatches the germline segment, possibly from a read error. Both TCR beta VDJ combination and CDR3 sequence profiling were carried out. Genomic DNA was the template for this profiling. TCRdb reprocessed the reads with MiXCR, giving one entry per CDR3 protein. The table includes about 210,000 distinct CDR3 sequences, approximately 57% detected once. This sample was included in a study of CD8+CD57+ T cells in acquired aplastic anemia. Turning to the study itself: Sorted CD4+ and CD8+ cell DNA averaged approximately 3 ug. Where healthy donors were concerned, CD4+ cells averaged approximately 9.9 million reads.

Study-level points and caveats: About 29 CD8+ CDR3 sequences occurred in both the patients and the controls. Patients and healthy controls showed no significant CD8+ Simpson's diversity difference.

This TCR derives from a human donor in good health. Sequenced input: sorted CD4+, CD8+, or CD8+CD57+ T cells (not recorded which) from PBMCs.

The CDR3 sequence: CASSHPGQGYYEQYF. The CDR3, as DNA: TGCGCCAGCAGCCATCCGGGACAGGGTTACTACGAGCAGTACTTC. The J gene is TRBJ2-7, the V gene TRBV2; 9 bases map to TRBD1. The CDR3 has 15 amino acids. CDR1 and CDR2 (germline): SNHLY, FYNNEI.